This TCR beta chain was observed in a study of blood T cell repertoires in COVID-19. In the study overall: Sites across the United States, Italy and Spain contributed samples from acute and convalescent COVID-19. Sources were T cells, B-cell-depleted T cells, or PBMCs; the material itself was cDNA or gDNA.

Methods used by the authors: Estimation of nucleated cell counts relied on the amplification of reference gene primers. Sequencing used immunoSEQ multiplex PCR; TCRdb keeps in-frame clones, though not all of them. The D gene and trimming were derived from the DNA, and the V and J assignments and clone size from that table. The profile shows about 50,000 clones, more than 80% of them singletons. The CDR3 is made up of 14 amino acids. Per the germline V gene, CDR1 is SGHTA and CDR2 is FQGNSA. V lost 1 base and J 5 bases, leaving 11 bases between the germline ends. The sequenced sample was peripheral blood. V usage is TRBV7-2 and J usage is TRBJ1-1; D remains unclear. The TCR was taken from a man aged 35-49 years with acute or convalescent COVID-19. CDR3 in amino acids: CASSLEATRTEAFF. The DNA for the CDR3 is TGTGCCAGCAGCTTAGAAGCTACTAGGACTGAAGCTTTCTTT.